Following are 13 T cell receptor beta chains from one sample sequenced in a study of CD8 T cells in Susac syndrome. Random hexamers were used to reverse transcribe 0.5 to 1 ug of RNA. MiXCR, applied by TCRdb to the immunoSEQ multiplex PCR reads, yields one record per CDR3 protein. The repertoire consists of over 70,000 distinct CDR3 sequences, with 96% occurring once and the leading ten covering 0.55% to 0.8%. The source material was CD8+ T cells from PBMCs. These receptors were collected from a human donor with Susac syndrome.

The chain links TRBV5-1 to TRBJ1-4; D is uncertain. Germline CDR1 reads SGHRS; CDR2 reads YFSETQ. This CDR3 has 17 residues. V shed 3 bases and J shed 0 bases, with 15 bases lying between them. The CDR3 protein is CASSSTVITATNEKLFF. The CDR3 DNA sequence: TGCGCCAGCAGCTCGACGGTGATCACTGCAACTAATGAAAAACTGTTTTTT.

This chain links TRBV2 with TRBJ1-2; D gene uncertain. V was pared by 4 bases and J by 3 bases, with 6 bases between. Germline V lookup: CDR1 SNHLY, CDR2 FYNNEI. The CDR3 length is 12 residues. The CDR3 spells CASSAGHYGYTF. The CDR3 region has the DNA TGTGCCAGCAGTGCGGGCCACTATGGCTACACCTTC.

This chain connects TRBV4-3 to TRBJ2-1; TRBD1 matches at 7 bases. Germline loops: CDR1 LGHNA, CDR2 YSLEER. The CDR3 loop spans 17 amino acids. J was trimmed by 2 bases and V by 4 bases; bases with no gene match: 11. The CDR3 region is CASSLYWDRQAYNEQFF. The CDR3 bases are TGCGCCAGCAGCCTCTACTGGGACAGACAGGCCTACAATGAGCAGTTCTTC.

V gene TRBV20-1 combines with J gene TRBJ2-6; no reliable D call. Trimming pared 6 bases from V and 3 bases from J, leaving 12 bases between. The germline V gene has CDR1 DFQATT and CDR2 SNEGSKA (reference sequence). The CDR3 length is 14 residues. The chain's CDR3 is CSASAPFGANVLTF. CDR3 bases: TGCAGTGCCTCAGCCCCATTTGGGGCCAACGTCCTGACTTTC.

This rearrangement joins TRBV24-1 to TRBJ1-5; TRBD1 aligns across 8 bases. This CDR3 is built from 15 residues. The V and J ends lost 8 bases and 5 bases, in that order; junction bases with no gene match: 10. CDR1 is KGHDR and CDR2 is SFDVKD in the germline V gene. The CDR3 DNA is TGTGCCACCATCACAGGGGGATGGGAATATCAGCCCCAGCATTTT. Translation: CATITGGWEYQPQHF.

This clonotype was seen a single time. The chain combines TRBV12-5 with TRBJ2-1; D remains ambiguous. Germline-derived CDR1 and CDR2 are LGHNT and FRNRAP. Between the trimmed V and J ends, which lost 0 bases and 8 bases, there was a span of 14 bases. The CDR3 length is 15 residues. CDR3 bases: TGTGCTAGTGGTTTGGTACGCTCCTCCCAGGATGAGCAGTTCTTC. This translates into CASGLVRSSQDEQFF.

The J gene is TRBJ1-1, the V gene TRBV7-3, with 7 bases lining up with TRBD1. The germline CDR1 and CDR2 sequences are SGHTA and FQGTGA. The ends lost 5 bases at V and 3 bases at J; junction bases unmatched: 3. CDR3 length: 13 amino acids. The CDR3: CASSRDRDTEAFF. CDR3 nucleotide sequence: TGTGCCAGCAGCCGCGACAGGGACACTGAAGCTTTCTTT.

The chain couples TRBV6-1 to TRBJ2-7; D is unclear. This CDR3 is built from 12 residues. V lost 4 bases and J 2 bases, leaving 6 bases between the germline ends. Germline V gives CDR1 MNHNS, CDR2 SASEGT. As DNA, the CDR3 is TGTGCCAGCAGTGCCGCAGCCTACGAGCAGTACTTC. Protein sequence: CASSAAAYEQYF.

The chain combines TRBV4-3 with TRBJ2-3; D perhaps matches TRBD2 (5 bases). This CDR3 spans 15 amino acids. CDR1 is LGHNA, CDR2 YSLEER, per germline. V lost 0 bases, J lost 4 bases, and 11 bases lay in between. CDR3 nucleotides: TGCGCCAGCAGCCAAGAGGGAGATTTCGCAGATACGCAGTATTTT. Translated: CASSQEGDFADTQYF.

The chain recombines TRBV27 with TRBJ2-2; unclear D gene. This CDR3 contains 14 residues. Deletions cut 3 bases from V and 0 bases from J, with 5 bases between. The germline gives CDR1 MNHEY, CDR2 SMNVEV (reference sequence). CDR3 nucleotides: TGTGCCAGCAGTTTGTACGCGAACACCGGGGAGCTGTTTTTT. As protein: CASSLYANTGELFF.

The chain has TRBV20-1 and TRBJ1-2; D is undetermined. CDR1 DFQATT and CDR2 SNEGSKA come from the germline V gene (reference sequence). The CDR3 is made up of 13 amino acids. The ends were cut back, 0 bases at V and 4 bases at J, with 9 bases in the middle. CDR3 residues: CSARDHTSYGYTF. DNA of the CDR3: TGCAGTGCTAGAGATCATACTAGCTATGGCTACACCTTC.

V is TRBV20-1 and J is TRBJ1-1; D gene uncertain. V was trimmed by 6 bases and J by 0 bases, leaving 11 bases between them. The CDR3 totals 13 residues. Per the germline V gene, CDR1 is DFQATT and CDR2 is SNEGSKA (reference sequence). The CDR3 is CSAEDGMNTEAFF. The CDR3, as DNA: TGCAGTGCGGAGGATGGGATGAACACTGAAGCTTTCTTT.

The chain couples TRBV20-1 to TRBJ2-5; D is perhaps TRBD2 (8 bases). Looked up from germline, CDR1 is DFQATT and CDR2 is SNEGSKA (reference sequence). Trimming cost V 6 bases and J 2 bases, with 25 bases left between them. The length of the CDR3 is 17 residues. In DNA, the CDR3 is TGCAGTGCCACAGGGGCGACGGGGGGGCCGAGGCAAGAGACCCAGTACTTC. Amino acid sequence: CSATGATGGPRQETQYF.